The clone carrying this T cell receptor (beta chain) was detected a few times. Its antigen is not identified. The data belong to a study of T cells after yellow fever vaccination. Study-wide points: Most primary-vaccination clones reappeared after the booster (just under 98% CD4, around 88% CD8). It was the secondary response that reached its peak faster, day 5 versus 15, but it was weaker. Only a small proportion of the clonotypes turned up in both the CD4 and the CD8 compartments, likely arising from convergent recombination.

CDR3 size: 15 residues. Germline values: CDR1 KGHDR, CDR2 SFDVKD. The J segment lost 3 bases and the V segment lost 8 bases, leaving 8 bases of the junction unmatched. TCRdb used MiXCR to reprocess the 5' RACE reads, holding one entry per CDR3 protein. The table lists 250,000 to 350,000 distinct CDR3 sequences, around 8.6% of them singletons, with around 3.3% in the top ten. This TCR came from a man aged 18 to 29 who received the YFV17D yellow fever vaccine. The gene calls are TRBV24-1 and TRBJ2-3; 9 bases map to TRBD2. The material sequenced was CD4+ T cells sorted from PBMCs, taken 5 days after the yellow fever booster vaccination. The CDR3 DNA reads as TGTGCCACCATGACAAGCGGGGGGCGTACAGATACGCAGTATTTT. Its translation: CATMTSGGRTDTQYF.